This TCR beta chain originates from a study of shared clonotypes between healthy human individuals (dated by TCRdb to the early 2020s). In the study overall: The cohort included three men and a couple of women between 18 and 49 years of age. For each donor, CD4 naive and CD4 memory were each given three plates, CD8 naive was given two plates, and CD8 memory was given one plate. Blood TCR repertoires of five healthy adults were deeply sequenced to estimate repertoire size and the extent of clonotype sharing between individuals. To increase sequencing depth and limit assay-specific biases, TCR repertoire library preparation and sequencing were carried out by different laboratories using diverse techniques. Leukapheresis yielded between about 0.9 and 9.5 billion PBMCs per donor. What the study reported, not specific to this receptor: Sampling was restricted to blood, and TCR repertoires in tissue are likely to differ from TCR repertoires in blood. Incomplete sequencing was indicated by rarefaction of sorted-subset datasets, despite the large sequencing depth. The small number of donors limited the genetic and exposure-history diversity represented. Pairwise subsampling led to the expectation that sequencing depth would affect the degree of clonotype sharing among donors. Naive subsets generally had larger estimated clonotype richness than memory subsets did. Clonotypes shared by all four sorted-subset donors showed higher generation probabilities than non-shared clonotypes. Across a handful of donors, approximately 5% of naive CD4, 3% to 3.5% of naive CD8, 2.3% of memory CD4, and approximately 0.4% of memory CD8 clonotypes were shared.

Here V drops 8 bases and J drops 3 bases, and the junction holds 11 bases not matched to any gene. Based on the germline V gene, the CDR1 and CDR2 sequences are SGHAT and FQNNGV. CDR3 length: 15 amino acids, cysteine to phenylalanine. Just the 45-base CDR3 DNA is kept, in frame starting at base 1. Using the deep immunoSEQ assay, multiplex PCR amplified TCR CDR3 regions from genomic DNA. Extracted genomic DNA from each cell subset was distributed evenly across all wells of several immunoSEQ 96-well plates, and each plate was treated as a replicate. For sorted subsets, about 210 ng of genomic DNA, equivalent to 30,000 or so T cell genomes, went into each replicate PCR. Purified libraries were quantified with a Qubit 3.0 fluorometer, sized on a Bioanalyzer 2100, and re-quantified with the KAPA Library Quantification kit. Every immunoSEQ 96-well plate was sequenced on a separate single-read 150-cycle Illumina NextSeq 550 flow cell. Concerning the study's data processing: Because the immunoSEQ output included only junctional sequences and no quality scores, the filtering could not be the same as the filtering used for full-length reads. To assign V/J genes and CDR3, sequences were annotated using PyIR, a Python wrapper for IgBLAST v1.9, with IMGT germline references. Reads were filtered out if the reads had weak V/J assignments (E-value above 1e-6), no CDR3, stop codons, out-of-frame junctions, or ambiguous translated residues. V3J clonotypes were defined as sequences sharing the same inferred V gene, J gene, and CDR3 amino acid sequence. Percentage overlap between repertoires was calculated by dividing the number of shared unique clonotypes by the size of the smaller repertoire. Three approaches were used to assess repertoire richness: RTK rarefaction, the Chao1 estimator, and Recon v2.1 estimates of unobserved clonotypes. For all TCRbeta clonotypes obtained by the gDNA method from a handful of donors, generation probabilities were computed with OLGA. TCRdb mirrors the immuneACCESS table, restricted to in-frame sequences. Some clones are absent from its copies; in checked studies, under half trace to an unresolved V gene, and the reason for the others is unknown. The V and J calls and clone size come from that table; D and trimming were worked out from the DNA. The sample data list approximately 2,200,000 clones, and more than 85% of these were observed just once. The top ten constitute more than 1.5% of the sample.

About this clone itself: The antigen this receptor binds is unknown. Qualities for individual bases were not recorded, and no much larger clone is one base off.

For the CD8 naive samples, CD45RO-negative cells were positively selected for CCR7, yielding a CD45RA+CCR7+ population from which TemRA cells were excluded. Healthy HIV-negative adults with no recently reported acute infections or vaccinations were included as donors. Only Caucasian adults living in Nashville, Tennessee, USA were represented among the donors. After blood collection by leukapheresis, PBMCs were isolated using Ficoll-Histopaque density gradient centrifugation and then cryopreserved in the vapor phase of liquid nitrogen. Analytical flow cytometry was used to check the purity and quantity of each magnetically sorted T cell population. Genomic DNA was isolated from every sorted fraction and measured by UV absorbance on a Nanodrop 2000c.

The clonotype originates from a man aged 18 to 29 in good health. Some clones in this sample may be carry-over from other donors' samples. The chain couples TRBV11-2 to TRBJ2-3, with TRBD1 identical over 7 junction bases. The sample consisted of naive CD8+ T cells from PBMCs. This specimen's cell subset or site label, per the study, means: CD45RA+CCR7+. The CDR3 has the sequence CASFLTGFGTDTQYF. The sequence in DNA is TGTGCCAGCTTTTTGACAGGGTTTGGTACAGATACGCAGTATTTT.